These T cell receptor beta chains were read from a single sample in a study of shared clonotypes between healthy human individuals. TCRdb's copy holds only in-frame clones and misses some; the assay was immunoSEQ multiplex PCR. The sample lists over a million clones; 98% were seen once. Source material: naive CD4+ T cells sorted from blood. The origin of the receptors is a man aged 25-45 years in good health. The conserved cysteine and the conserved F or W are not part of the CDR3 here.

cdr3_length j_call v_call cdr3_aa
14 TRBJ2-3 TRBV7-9 ASSLGLAGGVDTQY
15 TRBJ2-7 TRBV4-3 ASSQGLAGNAGYEQY
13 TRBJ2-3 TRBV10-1 ASSEGTTSTDTQY
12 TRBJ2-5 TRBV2 ASSEQQGQETQY
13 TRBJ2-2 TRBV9 ASSVEAGRAGELF
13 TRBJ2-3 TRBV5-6 ASSFSARERDTQY
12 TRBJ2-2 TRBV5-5 ASSLLGGTGELF
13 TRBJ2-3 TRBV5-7 ASSPGGARTDTQY
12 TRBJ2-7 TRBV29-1 SVRNRQVSYEQY
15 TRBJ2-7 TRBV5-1 ASSSLLDSRGSYEQY
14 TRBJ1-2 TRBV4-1 ASSQGTGETLYGYT
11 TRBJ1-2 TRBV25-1 ASSRDSNYGYT
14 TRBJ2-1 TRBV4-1 ASSGTSGSFYNEQF
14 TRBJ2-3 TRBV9 ASSVGSWASTDTQY
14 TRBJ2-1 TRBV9 ASSVVGLVGGNEQF
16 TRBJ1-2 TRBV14 ASSQEAPTLGLNYGYT
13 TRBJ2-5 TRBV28 ASSSPPQGRETQY